Each of the 19 T cell receptor beta chains below was sequenced from the same sample in a study of chemoradiotherapy in HPV16-positive cancers. This table comes from immunoSEQ multiplex PCR, and its TCRdb copy is limited to in-frame clones, with some not included. The sample yields about 15,000 clones, around 70% seen once. This specimen consisted of tumor tissue, obtained from a patient who underwent chemoradiotherapy. Receptors originate from a human donor with HPV-associated anogenital cancer.

This CDR3 is CAEGQDTQYF. The CDR3 DNA sequence: TGTGCGGAGGGGCAAGATACGCAGTATTTT. This chain links TRBV2 with TRBJ2-3, with D perhaps matching TRBD2 (6 bases). Germline V gives CDR1 SNHLY, CDR2 FYNNEI. The CDR3 has 10 amino acids.

The chain employs TRBV5-5 and TRBJ2-6, with a tentative D call TRBD1 (5 bases). Germline assignment: CDR1 SGHKS and CDR2 YYEKEE (reference sequence). Deletions cut 3 bases from V and 4 bases from J, with 14 bases between. The length of the CDR3 is 16 residues. CDR3: CASSWETGSGANVLTF. CDR3 DNA sequence: TGTGCCAGCAGCTGGGAAACAGGTTCGGGGGCCAACGTCCTGACTTTC.

This rearrangement joins TRBV5-6 to TRBJ1-6; D is unclear. V was cut by 2 bases and J by 5 bases, with 11 bases left in between. CDR3 size: 15 residues. Germline CDR1 and CDR2: SGHDT and YYEEEE. In DNA, the CDR3 is TGTGCCAGCAGCTTCCTAGGTTACCATAATTCACCCCTCCACTTT. Protein sequence: CASSFLGYHNSPLHF.

The V gene is TRBV7-3, the J gene TRBJ2-2; no definite D call. Germline V gives CDR1 SGHTA, CDR2 FQGTGA. The V end was cut by 4 bases, the J end by 3 bases, with 9 bases between. The CDR3 consists of 14 residues. CDR3 loop: CASSSGQHTGELFF. The CDR3, as DNA: TGTGCCAGCAGCTCGGGCCAGCACACCGGGGAGCTGTTTTTT. Looking up the rest from reference TRBV7-3 and TRBJ2-2 gives the full variable domain: GAGVSQTPSNKVTEKGKYVELRCDPISGHTALYWYRQSLGQGPEFLIYFQGTGAADDSGLPNDRFFAVRPEGSVSTLKIQRTERGDSAVYLCASSSGQHTGELFFGEGSRLTVL.

V and J are TRBV7-9 and TRBJ2-7; 10 bases are shared with TRBD2. With V trimmed by 4 bases and J by 0 bases, 12 bases remained unmatched. The CDR3 contains 18 residues. Germline CDR1 SEHNR, CDR2 FQNEAQ (reference sequence). CDR3 sequence: CASSSPAGGSQSSYEQYF. As DNA, the CDR3 is TGTGCCAGCAGCTCCCCAGCGGGAGGGTCACAAAGCTCCTACGAGCAGTACTTC.

The V call is TRBV7-8, the J call TRBJ2-2; D gene ambiguous. CDR3 length: 13 residues. V lost 5 bases and J 3 bases, leaving 7 bases between the germline ends. Germline CDR1 and CDR2: SGHVS and FQNEAQ. CDR3 sequence: CASSSAHTGELFF. Written as DNA, the CDR3 is TGTGCCAGCAGCAGCGCCCACACCGGGGAGCTGTTTTTT.

This chain joins TRBV5-4 and TRBJ2-5, with 8 bases identical to TRBD2. CDR1 is SGHNT and CDR2 is YYREEE in the germline V gene (reference sequence). The CDR3 spans 17 residues. V shed 0 bases and J 5 bases; nucleotides not matched to a gene: 12. The CDR3 region has the DNA TGTGCCAGCAGCTTGGAAGGTGTCTCCCGGGGGGGGGAGACCCAGTACTTC. This gives the protein CASSLEGVSRGGETQYF. Drawing the rest from reference TRBV5-4 and TRBJ2-5, the complete variable domain is ETGVTQSPTHLIKTRGQQVTLRCSSQSGHNTVSWYQQALGQGPQFIFQYYREEENGRGNFPPRFSGLQFPNYSSELNVNALELDDSALYLCASSLEGVSRGGETQYFGPGTRLLVL.

This clone turned up a few times. The J gene is TRBJ2-1, the V gene TRBV6-5, with a weak D call TRBD1 (6 bases). Germline V gene lookup returns CDR1 MNHEY and CDR2 SVGAGI. V lost 5 bases to trimming and J lost 2 bases, with 13 bases between them. The CDR3 has 15 residues. CDR3 region: CASSPGALAYNEQFF. The DNA of the CDR3 is TGTGCCAGCAGTCCAGGGGCGTTAGCCTACAATGAGCAGTTCTTC.

The CDR3 spells CASSGGLAKNIQYF. Here the CDR3 DNA reads TGTGCCAGCAGTGGCGGGTTAGCCAAAAACATTCAGTACTTC. This rearrangement joins TRBV2 to TRBJ2-4, with TRBD2 as a possible D gene (5 bases). Trimming left V 4 bases short and J 0 bases short, with 7 bases between. The CDR3 contains 14 residues. Germline CDR1 and CDR2: SNHLY and FYNNEI.

Only one count was recorded for this clone. V gene TRBV18 combines with J gene TRBJ1-1; the match to TRBD1 covers 8 bases. V shed 4 bases and J 10 bases; nucleotides not matched to a gene: 5. The germline gives CDR1 KGHSH, CDR2 LQKENI. CDR3 length equals 12 residues. This CDR3 is CASSQTGDVAFF. In nucleotides, the CDR3 is TGTGCCAGCTCACAGACAGGGGATGTAGCTTTCTTT.

This chain links TRBV19 with TRBJ2-5; D gene ambiguous. This CDR3 contains 15 residues. Trimming stripped 5 bases from V and 2 bases from J, with 15 bases between. Germline V gene lookup returns CDR1 LNHDA and CDR2 SQIVND (reference sequence). As DNA, the CDR3 is TGTGCCAGTAGTCCCCGGCCAGGCACTCAAGAGACCCAGTACTTC. Protein product: CASSPRPGTQETQYF.

V gene TRBV5-6 combines with J gene TRBJ1-1; D is unclear. The germline CDR1 and CDR2 sequences are SGHDT and YYEEEE. This CDR3 has 16 residues. The V end was cut by 4 bases, the J end by 1 base, with 17 bases between. This chain's CDR3 is CASSPPQAGKNTEAFF. CDR3 nucleotides: TGTGCCAGCAGCCCCCCGCAGGCGGGCAAGAACACTGAAGCTTTCTTT.

This chain joins TRBV28 and TRBJ1-6; D is possibly TRBD1 (5 bases). Deletions cut 6 bases from V and 6 bases from J, with 15 bases between. The CDR3 covers 15 residues. Germline V gene sequence: CDR1 MDHEN, CDR2 SYDVKM. The CDR3 sequence is CASSPRGAGNSPLHF. In DNA, the CDR3 is TGTGCCAGCAGCCCCCGCGGGGCGGGTAATTCACCCCTCCACTTT. The full variable domain, with the rest looked up from reference TRBV28 and TRBJ1-6, is DVKVTQSSRYLVKRTGEKVFLECVQDMDHENMFWYRQDPGLGLRLIYFSYDVKMKEKGDIPEGYSVSREKKERFSLILESASTNQTSMYLCASSPRGAGNSPLHFGNGTRLTVT.

The CDR3 nucleotides read TGTGCCAGCAGCCACGACAGCTATGGCTACACCTTC. Its protein is CASSHDSYGYTF. V and J are TRBV11-3 and TRBJ1-2; TRBD1 is a possible D gene (5 bases). CDR3 length: 12 amino acids. The germline gives CDR1 SGHNT, CDR2 YENEEA. V was shortened by 5 bases and J by 4 bases, with 8 bases between the two germline ends.

The rearrangement joins TRBV28 to TRBJ1-2; D not certain. CDR3 length: 14 residues. The germline gives CDR1 MDHEN, CDR2 SYDVKM. The V end lost 3 bases, the J end lost 6 bases, and 14 bases lay between the germline ends. The CDR3 DNA sequence: TGTGCCAGCAGTTTTGACAAGGGCCGACATGGCTACACCTTC. Translating gives CASSFDKGRHGYTF.

The chain combines TRBV18 with TRBJ2-1, with 11 positions matching TRBD1. The CDR3 is made up of 14 amino acids. The germline V gene encodes CDR1 KGHSH and CDR2 LQKENI. The junction had 5 bases not matched to a gene; V was cut back by 5 bases and J by 8 bases. CDR3 residues: CASSAGTGGDEQFF. The CDR3 bases are TGTGCCAGCTCAGCCGGGACAGGGGGTGATGAGCAGTTCTTC.

In its sample, this clone was seen a few times. The chain combines TRBV5-1 with TRBJ1-6; maybe TRBD1 (5 bases). This CDR3 spans 14 amino acids. Germline V CDR1 and CDR2: SGHRS, YFSETQ. The V gene lost 6 bases and the J gene lost 7 bases, with 14 bases spanning the gap. For the CDR3, the DNA is TGCGCCAGCACCAGCCAGGGTTTCAATTCACCCCTCCACTTT. This sequence encodes CASTSQGFNSPLHF.

The rearrangement joins TRBV6-6 to TRBJ2-5, with D maybe TRBD2 (6 bases). V lost 8 bases and J 4 bases, leaving 11 bases between the germline ends. Germline V gene lookup returns CDR1 MNHNY and CDR2 SVGAGI (reference sequence). The CDR3 sequence is 12 residues long. The CDR3 spells CASVGGGETQYF. The CDR3, as DNA: TGTGCCAGCGTCGGGGGAGGAGAGACCCAGTACTTC.

This clone was found a few times. The rearrangement joins TRBV7-9 to TRBJ2-3; D gene unclear. Germline V gives CDR1 SEHNR, CDR2 FQNEAQ (reference sequence). Trimming left V 1 base short and J 1 base short, with 6 bases between. This CDR3 has 14 residues. The DNA of the CDR3 is TGTGCCAGCAGCTTAGGGTTGGGCACAGATACGCAGTATTTT. Residues: CASSLGLGTDTQYF. The full variable domain, in which reference TRBV7-9 and TRBJ2-3 provide the parts outside the CDR3, is DTGVSQNPRHKITKRGQNVTFRCDPISEHNRLYWYRQTLGQGPEFLTYFQNEAQLEKSRLLSDRFSAERPKGSFSTLEIQRTEQGDSAMYLCASSLGLGTDTQYFGPGTRLTVL.